What follows are 20 T cell receptor beta chains derived from one specimen sequenced in a study of blood T cell repertoires in COVID-19. Method: immunoSEQ multiplex PCR; TCRdb's copy keeps in-frame clones and lacks some. The data show about 110,000 clones, over 75% seen once. Specimen: peripheral blood. All receptors come from a human donor in a cohort sampled during active COVID-19.

The chain joins TRBV18 to TRBJ1-1; no firm D call. This CDR3 has 16 residues. V was trimmed by 2 bases and J by 3 bases, leaving 16 bases between them. CDR1 is KGHSH and CDR2 is LQKENI in the germline V gene. CDR3 coding DNA: TGTGCCAGCTCACCAGCACGAAATTTGGCCGACACTGAAGCTTTCTTT. This encodes CASSPARNLADTEAFF.

This clone has more than one count but fewer than ten. This chain joins TRBV11-2 and TRBJ2-2; 13 bases line up with TRBD2. CDR1 SGHAT and CDR2 FQNNGV come from the germline V gene. The CDR3 loop spans 17 amino acids. V trimming: 1 base; J trimming: 5 bases; junction bases outside the gene matches: 4. CDR3 coding DNA: TGTGCCAGCAGCTTAGGGACTAGCGGGAGAGGAACCGGGGAGCTGTTTTTT. This codes for CASSLGTSGRGTGELFF.

The chain employs TRBV11-2 and TRBJ1-5; D unresolved. Germline assignment: CDR1 SGHAT and CDR2 FQNNGV. The V and J ends lost 5 bases and 7 bases respectively, with 12 bases between them. This CDR3 has 13 residues. The CDR3 loop is CASSPSQAQPQHF. CDR3 DNA: TGTGCCAGCAGCCCCTCCCAAGCCCAGCCCCAGCATTTT.

The chain couples TRBV7-9 to TRBJ1-1; maybe TRBD1 (6 bases). V lost 3 bases and J lost 1, with 9 bases in between. In germline, CDR1 is SEHNR, CDR2 FQNEAQ (reference sequence). The CDR3 is 14 residues long. The CDR3 loop reads CASSFGTPNTEAFF. Here the CDR3 DNA reads TGTGCCAGCAGCTTTGGGACACCGAACACTGAAGCTTTCTTT.

The rearrangement joins TRBV20-1 to TRBJ2-5, with TRBD2 identical over 8 bases. The germline CDR1 and CDR2 sequences are DFQATT and SNEGSKA (reference sequence). This CDR3 has 14 residues. Germline trimming cut 3 bases from V and 2 bases from J; bases unmatched to any gene: 5. The CDR3 here is CSASPGGIQETQYF. CDR3 in DNA: TGCAGTGCTAGTCCGGGAGGGATTCAAGAGACCCAGTACTTC.

This clone was counted a single time. This chain joins TRBV13 and TRBJ1-6, with 7 bases matching TRBD1. V gave up 2 bases and J gave up 7 bases; unmatched junction bases: 11. The CDR3 is 17 residues long. Germline CDR1 is PRHDT and CDR2 is FYEKMQ (reference sequence). The CDR3 DNA sequence: TGTGCCAGCAGCTTATCATACGGGCAGGGGGACAATTCACCCCTCCACTTT. Its translation: CASSLSYGQGDNSPLHF.

The CDR3 reads CASSDSGTGNNEQFF. The CDR3 DNA is TGTGCCAGCAGCGACTCCGGGACAGGGAACAATGAGCAGTTCTTC. The chain has TRBV7-9 and TRBJ2-1; 9 bases line up with TRBD1. The ends lost 5 bases at V and 5 bases at J; junction bases unmatched: 7. Germline V gives CDR1 SEHNR, CDR2 FQNEAQ (reference sequence). The CDR3 contains 15 residues.

The rearrangement joins TRBV7-9 to TRBJ1-2, with 8 bases matching TRBD1. The ends lost 3 bases at V and 7 bases at J; junction bases unmatched: 10. CDR1 is SEHNR and CDR2 is FQNEAQ in the germline V gene (reference sequence). This CDR3 is built from 15 residues. The CDR3 reads CASSFLWGQESGYTF. The CDR3 DNA reads as TGTGCCAGCAGCTTTTTATGGGGACAGGAGTCTGGCTACACCTTC. The entire variable domain, with the rest obtained from reference TRBV7-9 and TRBJ1-2, is as follows: DTGVSQNPRHKITKRGQNVTFRCDPISEHNRLYWYRQTLGQGPEFLTYFQNEAQLEKSRLLSDRFSAERPKGSFSTLEIQRTEQGDSAMYLCASSFLWGQESGYTFGSGTRLTVV.

This clone was detected once. The gene calls are TRBV7-6 and TRBJ2-1, with D tentatively TRBD1 (6 bases). CDR1 SGHVS and CDR2 FNYEAQ come from the germline V gene. CDR3 size: 16 residues. V gave up 5 bases and J gave up 4 bases, with 18 bases separating them. For the CDR3, the DNA is TGTGCCAGCAGCCTGGCGTCAGGGGCAGTTTACAATGAGCAGTTCTTC. This gives the protein CASSLASGAVYNEQFF.

The chain couples TRBV9 to TRBJ2-7, with TRBD2 matching over 9 bases. V shed 0 bases and J 2 bases; nucleotides not matched to a gene: 3. Germline values: CDR1 SGDLS, CDR2 YYNGEE. This CDR3 has 15 amino acids. The CDR3 is CASSVGASGAYEQYF. The CDR3 bases are TGTGCCAGCAGCGTAGGGGCTAGCGGGGCCTACGAGCAGTACTTC.

This clone has more than one count but fewer than ten. The CDR3 nucleotides read TGTGCCAGCAGTTACTCGACGGGGAGGAACCAGCCCCAGCATTTT. This translates into CASSYSTGRNQPQHF. The rearrangement links TRBV6-5 to TRBJ1-5; D is undetermined. Germline loops: CDR1 MNHEY, CDR2 SVGAGI. Deletions cut 0 bases from V and 7 bases from J, with 13 bases between. This CDR3 comprises 15 residues.

The CDR3 sequence: CASSQDRRAGAGELFF. In nucleotides, the CDR3 is TGTGCCAGCAGCCAAGATCGGAGGGCTGGGGCCGGGGAGCTGTTTTTT. The chain joins TRBV3-1 (or the pseudogene TRBV3-2) to TRBJ2-2; tentatively, D is TRBD2 (6 bases). Per the germline V gene, CDR1 is LGHDT and CDR2 is YNNKEL (reference sequence). The CDR3 totals 16 residues. Trimming removed 0 bases at V and 6 bases at J, with 14 bases between.

This chain links TRBV4-2 with TRBJ1-3; unclear D gene. The CDR3 has 15 residues. The germline V and J ends were trimmed by 0 bases and 1 base, with 7 bases remaining between them. In germline, CDR1 is LGHNA, CDR2 YNFKEQ. The CDR3 DNA is TGTGCCAGCAGCCAAGATCGAGGTTCTGGAAACACCATATATTTT. The encoded protein is CASSQDRGSGNTIYF.

The rearrangement uses TRBV5-1 and TRBJ1-2; a weak D match, TRBD1 (6 bases). Germline CDR1 SGHRS, CDR2 YFSETQ. V was trimmed by 0 bases and J by 1 base, leaving 16 bases between them. CDR3 length: 17 amino acids. Written as DNA, the CDR3 is TGCGCCAGCAGCTTGGGTCAGGGGAAGCCCATTAACTATGGCTACACCTTC. Protein sequence: CASSLGQGKPINYGYTF.

The rearrangement uses TRBV6-5 and TRBJ1-1, with a tentative D call TRBD1 (5 bases). There are 14 residues in the CDR3. The germline gives CDR1 MNHEY, CDR2 SVGAGI. V lost 5 bases, J lost 5 bases, and 15 bases lay in between. CDR3 sequence reads: CASSPQGLGTEAFF. DNA for the CDR3: TGTGCCAGCAGTCCGCAGGGTCTTGGGACTGAAGCTTTCTTT.

The CDR3 sequence is CASSQVPSGRPETDTQYF. Written as DNA, the CDR3 is TGTGCCAGCAGCCAGGTGCCTAGCGGGAGGCCGGAAACAGATACGCAGTATTTT. This rearrangement joins TRBV14 to TRBJ2-3, with 11 bases fitting TRBD2. V shed 3 bases and J 3 bases; nucleotides not matched to a gene: 11. The CDR3 loop spans 18 amino acids. Germline CDR1 SGHDN, CDR2 FVKESK.

V and J are TRBV3-1 (or the pseudogene TRBV3-2) and TRBJ1-1; D call uncertain. Trimming took 0 bases from V and 6 from J, leaving 5 bases between them. The CDR3 runs 12 residues. Germline V gene sequence: CDR1 LGHDT, CDR2 YNNKEL (reference sequence). The CDR3 nucleotides are TGTGCCAGCAGCCAAGAGTTCTCTGAAGCTTTCTTT. Amino acids: CASSQEFSEAFF.

This chain links TRBV18 with TRBJ1-2; 10 bases agree with TRBD1. CDR1 KGHSH and CDR2 LQKENI come from the germline V gene. The V gene end was trimmed by 3 bases and the J gene end by 4 bases; junction bases not matched to a gene: 5. This CDR3 is built from 15 residues. CDR3 protein: CASSPGQGEGYGYTF. For the CDR3, the DNA is TGTGCCAGCTCACCCGGACAGGGGGAGGGCTATGGCTACACCTTC.

The chain has TRBV28 and TRBJ1-5; D is possibly TRBD1 (6 bases). Per germline, CDR1 MDHEN and CDR2 SYDVKM. Trimming cost V 6 bases and J 0 bases, with 18 bases left between them. The CDR3 has 17 residues. CDR3 protein: CASSPPWTADSNQPQHF. CDR3 nucleotide sequence: TGTGCCAGCAGCCCACCCTGGACAGCCGATAGCAATCAGCCCCAGCATTTT. Based on the CDR3 plus reference TRBV28 and TRBJ1-5, the full variable domain is DVKVTQSSRYLVKRTGEKVFLECVQDMDHENMFWYRQDPGLGLRLIYFSYDVKMKEKGDIPEGYSVSREKKERFSLILESASTNQTSMYLCASSPPWTADSNQPQHFGDGTRLSIL.

The rearrangement links TRBV18 to TRBJ2-3; D is possibly TRBD2 (7 bases). The CDR3 runs 16 residues. Deletions cut 2 bases from V and 2 bases from J, with 14 bases between. Germline CDR1 reads KGHSH; CDR2 reads LQKENI. The CDR3, as DNA: TGTGCCAGCTCACCAGGGGCGGGGGCCGTCACAGATACGCAGTATTTT. It specifies CASSPGAGAVTDTQYF.